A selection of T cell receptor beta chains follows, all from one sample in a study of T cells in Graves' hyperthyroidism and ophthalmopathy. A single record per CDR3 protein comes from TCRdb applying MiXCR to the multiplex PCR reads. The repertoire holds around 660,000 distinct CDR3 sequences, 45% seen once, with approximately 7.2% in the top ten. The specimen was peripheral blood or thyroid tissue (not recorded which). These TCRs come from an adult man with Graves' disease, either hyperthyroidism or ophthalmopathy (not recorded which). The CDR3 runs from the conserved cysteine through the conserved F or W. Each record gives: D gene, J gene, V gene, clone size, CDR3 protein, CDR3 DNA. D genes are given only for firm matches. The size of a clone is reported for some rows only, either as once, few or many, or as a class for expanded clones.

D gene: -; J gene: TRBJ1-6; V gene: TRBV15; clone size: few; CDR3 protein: CATSRALDF; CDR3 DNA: TGTGCCACCAGCAGAGCCCTTGACTTT
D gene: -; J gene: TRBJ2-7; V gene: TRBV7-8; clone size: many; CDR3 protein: CASSLSGNPEQYF; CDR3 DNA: TGTGCCAGCAGCTTATCGGGGAACCCCGAGCAGTACTTC
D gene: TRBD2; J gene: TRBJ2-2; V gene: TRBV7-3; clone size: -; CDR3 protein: CASSRQAGPNTGELFF; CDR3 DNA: TGTGCCAGCAGCCGCCAAGCGGGACCGAACACCGGGGAGCTGTTTTTT
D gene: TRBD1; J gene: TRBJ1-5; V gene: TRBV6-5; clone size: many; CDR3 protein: CASSTGLGPQHF; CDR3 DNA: TGTGCCAGCTCGACAGGGTTAGGGCCCCAGCATTTT
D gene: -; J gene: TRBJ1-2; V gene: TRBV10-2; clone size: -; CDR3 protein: CASRNHGKYGYTF; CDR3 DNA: TGTGCCAGCAGAAACCACGGGAAGTATGGCTACACCTTC
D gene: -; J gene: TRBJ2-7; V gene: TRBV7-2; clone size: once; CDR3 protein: CASSLWGAYEQYF; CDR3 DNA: TGTGCCAGCAGCTTATGGGGAGCCTACGAGCAGTACTTC
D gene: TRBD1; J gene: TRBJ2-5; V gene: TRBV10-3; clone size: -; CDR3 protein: CAISGTDETQYF; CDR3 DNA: TGTGCCATCAGCGGGACAGACGAGACCCAGTACTTC
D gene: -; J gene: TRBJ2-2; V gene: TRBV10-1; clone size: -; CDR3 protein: CASTQDRGRWLAGQTGELFF; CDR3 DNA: TGCGCCAGCACCCAGGACAGGGGGAGATGGCTAGCGGGACAAACCGGGGAGCTGTTTTTT
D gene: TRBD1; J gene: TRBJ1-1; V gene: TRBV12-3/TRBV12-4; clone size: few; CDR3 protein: CASSLGQDYPEAFF; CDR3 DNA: TGTGCCAGCAGTTTGGGACAGGACTACCCCGAAGCTTTCTTT
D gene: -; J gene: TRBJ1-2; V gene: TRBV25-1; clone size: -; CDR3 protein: CASVLGAGGYTF; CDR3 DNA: TGTGCCAGCGTTCTGGGGGCCGGCGGCTACACCTTC
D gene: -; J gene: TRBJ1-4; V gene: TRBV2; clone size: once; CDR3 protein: CASRILGGNEKLFF; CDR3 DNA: TGTGCCAGCCGTATCCTGGGAGGGAACGAAAAACTGTTTTTT
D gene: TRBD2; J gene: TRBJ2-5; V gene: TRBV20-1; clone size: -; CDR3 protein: CSARDSGKVETQYF; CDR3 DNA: TGCAGTGCTAGAGATAGCGGGAAGGTGGAGACCCAGTACTTC
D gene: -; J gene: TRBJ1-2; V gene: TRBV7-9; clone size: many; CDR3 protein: CASSLERVLYGYTF; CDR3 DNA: TGTGCCAGCAGCTTGGAGAGGGTTCTGTATGGCTACACCTTC
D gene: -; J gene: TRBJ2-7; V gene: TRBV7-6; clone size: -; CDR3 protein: CASSLAPGQEQYF; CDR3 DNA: TGTGCCAGCAGCTTAGCGCCAGGGCAAGAGCAGTACTTC
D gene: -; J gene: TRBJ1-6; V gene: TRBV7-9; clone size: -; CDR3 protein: CASSTSTGVGDTYSPLHF; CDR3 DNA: TGTGCCAGCAGCACCTCTACGGGGGTCGGGGACACCTATTCACCCCTCCACTTT
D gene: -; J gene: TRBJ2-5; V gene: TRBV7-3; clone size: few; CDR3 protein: CASSHIPRLGLQETQYF; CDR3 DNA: TGTGCCAGCAGCCACATCCCCCGGCTCGGCTTACAAGAGACCCAGTACTTC
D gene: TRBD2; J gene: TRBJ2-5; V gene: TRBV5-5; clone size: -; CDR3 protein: CASSLRGGGAGETQYF; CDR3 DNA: TGTGCCAGCAGCTTGAGGGGCGGGGGGGCCGGAGAGACCCAGTACTTC
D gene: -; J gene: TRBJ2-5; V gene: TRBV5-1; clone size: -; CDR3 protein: CASSPRTAGQETQYF; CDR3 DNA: TGCGCCAGCAGCCCAAGGACAGCAGGCCAAGAGACCCAGTACTTC
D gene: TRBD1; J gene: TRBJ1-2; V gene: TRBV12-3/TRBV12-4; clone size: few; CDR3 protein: CASSRGQWRHVDTF; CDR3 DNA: TGTGCCAGCAGCAGGGGACAGTGGAGGCATGTCGACACCTTC
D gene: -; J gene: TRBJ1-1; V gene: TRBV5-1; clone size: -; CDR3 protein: CASSLGAGAEAFF; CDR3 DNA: TGCGCCAGCAGCTTGGGAGCGGGAGCTGAAGCTTTCTTT
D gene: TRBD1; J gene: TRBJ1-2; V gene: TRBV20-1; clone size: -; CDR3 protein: CSAHDRDYGYTF; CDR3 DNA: TGCAGTGCCCACGACAGGGACTATGGCTACACCTTC
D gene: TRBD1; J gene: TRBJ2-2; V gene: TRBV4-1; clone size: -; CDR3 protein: CASSQDRAAGELFF; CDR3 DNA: TGCGCCAGCAGCCAGGACAGGGCTGCCGGGGAGCTGTTTTTT